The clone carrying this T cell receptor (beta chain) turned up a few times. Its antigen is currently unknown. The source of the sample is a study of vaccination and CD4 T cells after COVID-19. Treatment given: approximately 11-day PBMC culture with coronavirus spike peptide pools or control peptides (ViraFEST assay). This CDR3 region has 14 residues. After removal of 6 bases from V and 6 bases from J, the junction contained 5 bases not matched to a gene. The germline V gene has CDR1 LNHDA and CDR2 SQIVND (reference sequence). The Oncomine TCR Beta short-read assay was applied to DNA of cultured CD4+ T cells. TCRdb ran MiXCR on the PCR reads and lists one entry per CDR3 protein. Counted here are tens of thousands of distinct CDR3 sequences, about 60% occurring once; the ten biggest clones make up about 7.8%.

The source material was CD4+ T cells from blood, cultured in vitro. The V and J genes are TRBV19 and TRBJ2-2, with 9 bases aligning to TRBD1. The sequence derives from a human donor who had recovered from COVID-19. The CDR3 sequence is CASSDRGAPGELFF. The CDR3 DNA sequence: TGTGCCAGTAGCGACAGGGGGGCACCCGGGGAGCTGTTTTTT.